This T cell receptor (beta chain) is from a study of human T cells and chemical hapten exposure. Study summary: A mostly female patient group had alopecia areata, totalis or universalis.

Unmatched junction bases numbered 9, after V lost 1 base and J lost 4 bases. CDR1 and CDR2 (germline): SGHTA, FQGNSA. This CDR3 has 16 amino acids. The time point was: patch test 1, 2 weeks after DPC sensitization. Treatment specified: therapeutic diphenylcyclopropenone sensitization with weekly scalp DPC. TCRdb independently ran MiXCR on the RACE reads; one entry per CDR3 protein. The table lists roughly 180,000 distinct CDR3 sequences, around 20% of them singletons, with about 7% in the top ten. This clonotype was seen only a few times. The chain has TRBV7-2 and TRBJ1-2; the match to TRBD1 covers 7 bases. Sequences were derived from whole blood, sampled in connection with sensitization to the hapten diphenylcyclopropenone (DPC). The TCR comes from a woman in her fifties or sixties with alopecia areata. Some clones in this sample may be carry-over from other donors' samples. Here the CDR3 reads CASSLGTGTPVYGYTF. The CDR3 DNA sequence: TGTGCCAGCAGCTTAGGGACAGGCACCCCGGTCTATGGCTACACCTTC.